The 21 T cell receptor beta chains in this list originate from one sample, sequenced in a study of cytomegalovirus exposure and HLA in healthy donors. Primers for the PCR totalled 60 Vbeta and 13 Jbeta. Here immunoSEQ multiplex PCR was the method, and the copy in TCRdb shows in-frame clones only, minus some. The sample has over 150,000 clones; approximately 76% are singletons. The sample taken for sequencing was PBMCs. These receptors were obtained from a man between 60 and 75 years old in good health and CMV-seronegative.

The chain employs TRBV5-3 and TRBJ2-7; a possible D gene is TRBD1 (6 bases). Being an ORF, TRBV5-3 has a function that is uncertain. The CDR3 is made up of 17 amino acids. Trimming removed 0 bases at V and 0 bases at J, with 16 bases between. CDR3 coding DNA: TGTGCCAGAAGCTTGGGGGTTCGGGACAAAGGCTCCTACGAGCAGTACTTC. It specifies CARSLGVRDKGSYEQYF.

Worth noting for this clone: Mismatch with germline at one junction end may stem from a read error. The V and J genes are TRBV5-1 and TRBJ2-7; 10 bases align to TRBD1. This CDR3 has 14 amino acids. The germline gives CDR1 SGHRS, CDR2 YFSETQ. CDR3 coding DNA: TGCGCCAGCAGCTTGGAGGGGACAGGGGCCGAGCAGTGCTTC. It is translated as CASSLEGTGAEQCF.

The V call is TRBV5-1, the J call TRBJ2-5, with D perhaps matching TRBD1 (6 bases). The germline gives CDR1 SGHRS, CDR2 YFSETQ. V lost 2 bases, J lost 11 bases, and 22 bases lay in between. The CDR3 spans 15 residues. Here the CDR3 reads CASSFEGQYPSKQYF. CDR3 bases: TGCGCCAGCAGCTTTGAAGGACAGTACCCATCGAAGCAGTACTTC.

In DNA, the CDR3 is TGCGCCAGCAGCTTGGATTGGACTACCAAAAGCTCCTACGAGCAGTACTTC. The encoded protein is CASSLDWTTKSSYEQYF. The rearrangement uses TRBV5-1 and TRBJ2-7; D is perhaps TRBD2 (6 bases). The CDR3 is 17 residues long. The V end lost 0 bases, the J end lost 0 bases, and 16 bases lay between the germline ends. CDR1 is SGHRS and CDR2 is YFSETQ in the germline V gene.

This chain joins TRBV10-3 and TRBJ2-7; 9 positions agree with TRBD1. V lost 2 bases to trimming and J lost 6 bases; unmatched junction nucleotides: 5. The germline V gene encodes CDR1 ENHRY and CDR2 SYGVKD. CDR3 length equals 14 residues. CDR3 in amino acids: CAISELGQGSEQYF. DNA of the CDR3: TGTGCCATCAGTGAGCTGGGACAGGGATCCGAGCAGTACTTC.

V is TRBV10-1 and J is TRBJ2-5, with a possible D match to TRBD1 (5 bases). There are 13 residues in the CDR3. V was clipped by 8 bases and J by 2 bases, with 12 bases between them. From germline, CDR1 is WNHNN and CDR2 SYGVQD (reference sequence). The CDR3 reads CASGAGRQETQYF. The CDR3 DNA reads as TGCGCCAGCGGGGCAGGGCGGCAAGAGACCCAGTACTTC.

V is TRBV4-3 and J is TRBJ2-3; D may be TRBD2 (6 bases). The germline V gene encodes CDR1 LGHNA and CDR2 YSLEER. The CDR3 has 16 amino acids. Trimming cost V 0 bases and J 10 bases, with 20 bases left between them. CDR3 region: CASSQDNSGGSGAQYF. CDR3 DNA sequence: TGCGCCAGCAGCCAAGATAATAGCGGAGGGTCTGGGGCGCAGTATTTT.

The chain joins TRBV4-3 to TRBJ1-2; tentatively, D is TRBD1 (5 bases). Trimming removed 0 bases from V and 7 bases from J, with 12 bases in between. The CDR3 spans 14 residues. Germline CDR1 and CDR2: LGHNA and YSLEER. The CDR3 bases are TGCGCCAGCAGCCAAGATCGGTCAGGGTTTGGCTACACCTTC. Translating it yields CASSQDRSGFGYTF.

This clone was seen a few times. Other DNA sequences in the same sample also yield this CDR3. J is TRBJ2-5 and V is TRBV5-1; TRBD1 might be the D (5 bases). CDR1 SGHRS and CDR2 YFSETQ come from the germline V gene. V lost 4 bases to trimming and J lost 3 bases, with 10 bases between them. The CDR3 is made up of 13 amino acids. CDR3 amino acids: CASSLRQKETQYF. CDR3 nucleotides: TGCGCCAGCAGCCTCAGACAGAAAGAGACCCAGTACTTC.

This rearrangement joins TRBV7-9 to TRBJ2-2; tentative D call: TRBD2 (6 bases). V was clipped by 5 bases and J by 0 bases, with 13 bases between them. The CDR3 contains 16 residues. Germline CDR1 and CDR2: SEHNR and FQNEAQ (reference sequence). The CDR3 sequence: CASSPFAGTNTGELFF. The CDR3, as DNA: TGTGCCAGCAGCCCCTTCGCGGGGACGAACACCGGGGAGCTGTTTTTT.

The V gene is TRBV5-4, the J gene TRBJ1-4; the match to TRBD1 covers 9 bases. J lost 8 bases, V lost 4 bases, and 9 bases had no gene match. Germline V gives CDR1 SGHNT, CDR2 YYREEE (reference sequence). CDR3 length equals 15 residues. DNA for the CDR3: TGTGCCAGCAGCCTGGGACAGGGACGGGGGGAAAAACTGTTTTTT. This sequence encodes CASSLGQGRGEKLFF.

J is TRBJ1-2 and V is TRBV5-1; no clear D. The CDR3 spans 12 residues. Germline CDR1 reads SGHRS; CDR2 reads YFSETQ. Deletions cut 1 base from V and 9 bases from J, with 10 bases between. The CDR3: CASSLRENSYTF. The CDR3 DNA follows: TGCGCCAGCAGCTTGCGGGAGAACAGCTACACCTTC. The variable domain in full, completed from reference TRBV5-1 and TRBJ1-2, reads KAGVTQTPRYLIKTRGQQVTLSCSPISGHRSVSWYQQTPGQGLQFLFEYFSETQRNKGNFPGRFSGRQFSNSRSEMNVSTLELGDSALYLCASSLRENSYTFGSGTRLTVV.

The J gene is TRBJ2-5, the V gene TRBV13, with TRBD1 identical over 11 bases. Per germline, CDR1 PRHDT and CDR2 FYEKMQ (reference sequence). The junction had 4 bases not matched to a gene; V was cut back by 2 bases and J by 5 bases. The CDR3 covers 15 residues. CDR3 sequence: CASSLKGQGDETQYF. In nucleotides, the CDR3 is TGTGCCAGCAGCTTAAAGGGACAGGGGGACGAGACCCAGTACTTC.

This clone was seen once. CDR3 sequence: CASSWDTTYEQYF. The CDR3 DNA follows: TGCGCCAGCAGCTGGGACACCACCTACGAGCAGTACTTC. The rearrangement uses TRBV5-1 and TRBJ2-7, with a weak D call TRBD1 (6 bases). The CDR3 spans 13 residues. The ends were cut back, 3 bases at V and 2 bases at J, with 9 bases in the middle. Germline V gives CDR1 SGHRS, CDR2 YFSETQ.

V gene TRBV10-2 combines with J gene TRBJ2-7; D is perhaps TRBD2 (6 bases). The CDR3 is 14 amino acids. With 9 bases removed from V and 6 bases from J, the gap between germline ends came to 21 bases. The germline gives CDR1 WSHSY, CDR2 SAAADI. The CDR3 nucleotides are TGCGCCAGTATTACCGGGACTCCAATTACCGAGCAGTACTTC. Translating gives CASITGTPITEQYF.

The CDR3 region has the DNA TGTGCCAGCGAAAGGACAGGGGGCCATCAACAGCCCCAGCATTTT. This translates into CASERTGGHQQPQHF. The chain is built from TRBV2 and TRBJ1-5; 11 bases fit TRBD1. This CDR3 spans 15 amino acids. Looked up from germline, CDR1 is SNHLY and CDR2 is FYNNEI. Unmatched junction bases numbered 10, after V lost 8 bases and J lost 7 bases.

Regarding this clone: Other DNA sequences in the sample encode the same CDR3. The V call is TRBV7-3, the J call TRBJ2-2; 8 bases line up with TRBD1. From germline, CDR1 is SGHTA and CDR2 FQGTGA. The trim removed 4 bases at V and 4 bases at J, leaving 2 bases unmatched. This CDR3 comprises 14 residues. CDR3 sequence: CASSSGQATGELFF. The CDR3 nucleotides are TGTGCCAGCAGCTCGGGACAGGCCACCGGGGAGCTGTTTTTT.

V gene TRBV9 combines with J gene TRBJ2-7, with D possibly TRBD2 on 6 matching bases. The CDR3 runs to 14 residues. V was shortened by 0 bases and J by 1 base, with 8 bases between the two germline ends. CDR1 is SGDLS and CDR2 is YYNGEE in the germline V gene. The DNA for the CDR3 is TGTGCCAGCAGCGTAGATGGGAGGTCCTACGAGCAGTACTTC. It translates to CASSVDGRSYEQYF.

The V gene is TRBV7-2, the J gene TRBJ2-5; tentatively, D is TRBD2 (5 bases). V was shortened by 5 bases and J by 2 bases, with 12 bases between the two germline ends. The CDR3 has 14 residues. Germline CDR1 reads SGHTA; CDR2 reads FQGNSA. CDR3 nucleotide sequence: TGTGCCAGCAGCCTTGACTACCTACAAGAGACCCAGTACTTC. Amino acid sequence: CASSLDYLQETQYF.

The chain employs TRBV19 and TRBJ2-2; tentatively, D is TRBD2 (5 bases). V lost 2 bases and J 1 base, leaving 8 bases between the germline ends. CDR3 size: 15 residues. Germline V lookup: CDR1 LNHDA, CDR2 SQIVND (reference sequence). The CDR3, as DNA: TGTGCCAGTAGTATACAGAGCGGGAACACCGGGGAGCTGTTTTTT. It encodes CASSIQSGNTGELFF.

The chain carries TRBV27 and TRBJ2-5, with 8 bases aligning to TRBD1. Trimming at V came to 4 bases and at J to 4 bases, leaving 5 bases not matched to a gene. The CDR3 loop spans 14 amino acids. Germline assignment: CDR1 MNHEY and CDR2 SMNVEV (reference sequence). The CDR3 region has the DNA TGTGCCAGCAGTTCCTGGACAGGGATAGAGACCCAGTACTTC. Amino acids: CASSSWTGIETQYF.